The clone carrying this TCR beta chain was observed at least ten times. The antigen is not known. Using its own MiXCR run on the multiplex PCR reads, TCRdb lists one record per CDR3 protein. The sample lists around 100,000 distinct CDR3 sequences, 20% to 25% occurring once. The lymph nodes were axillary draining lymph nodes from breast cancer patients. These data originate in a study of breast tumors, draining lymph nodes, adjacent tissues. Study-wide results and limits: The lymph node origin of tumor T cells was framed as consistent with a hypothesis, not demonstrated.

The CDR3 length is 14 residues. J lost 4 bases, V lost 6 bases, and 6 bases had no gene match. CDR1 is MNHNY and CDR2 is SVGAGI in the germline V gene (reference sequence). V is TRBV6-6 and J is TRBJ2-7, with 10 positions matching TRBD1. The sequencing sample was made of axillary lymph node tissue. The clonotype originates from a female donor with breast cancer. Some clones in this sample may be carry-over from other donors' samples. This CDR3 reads CASRAGTGDYEQYF. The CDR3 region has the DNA TGTGCCAGCAGGGCCGGGACAGGGGATTACGAGCAGTACTTC.